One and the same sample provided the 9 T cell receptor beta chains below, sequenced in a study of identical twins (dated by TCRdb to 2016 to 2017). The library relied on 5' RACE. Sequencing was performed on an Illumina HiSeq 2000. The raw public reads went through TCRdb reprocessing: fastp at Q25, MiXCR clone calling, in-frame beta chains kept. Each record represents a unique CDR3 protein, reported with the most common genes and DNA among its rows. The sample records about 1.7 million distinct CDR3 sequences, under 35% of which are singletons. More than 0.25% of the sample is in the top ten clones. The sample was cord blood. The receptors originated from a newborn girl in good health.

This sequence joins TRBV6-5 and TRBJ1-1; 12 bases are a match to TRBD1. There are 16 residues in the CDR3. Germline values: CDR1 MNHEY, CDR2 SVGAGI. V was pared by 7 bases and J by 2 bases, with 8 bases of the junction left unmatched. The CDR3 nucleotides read TGTGCCAGCACCCCTGGGACAGGGGGCATTAACACTGAAGCTTTCTTT. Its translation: CASTPGTGGINTEAFF.

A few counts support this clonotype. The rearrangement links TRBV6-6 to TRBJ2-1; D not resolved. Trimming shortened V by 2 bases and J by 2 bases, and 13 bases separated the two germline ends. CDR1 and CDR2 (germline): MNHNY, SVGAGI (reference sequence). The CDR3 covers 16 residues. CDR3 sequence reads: CASSYLRAATYNEQFF. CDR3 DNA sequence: TGTGCCAGCAGTTACCTACGGGCTGCCACCTACAATGAGCAGTTCTTC.

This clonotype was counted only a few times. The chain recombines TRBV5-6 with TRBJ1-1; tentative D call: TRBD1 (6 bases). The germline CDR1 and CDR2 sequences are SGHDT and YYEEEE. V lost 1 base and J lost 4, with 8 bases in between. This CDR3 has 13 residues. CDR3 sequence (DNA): TGTGCCAGCAGCTTGACAGGGCCCACTGAAGCTTTCTTT. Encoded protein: CASSLTGPTEAFF. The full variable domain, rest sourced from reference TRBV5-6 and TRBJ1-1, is DAGVTQSPTHLIKTRGQQVTLRCSPKSGHDTVSWYQQALGQGPQFIFQYYEEEERQRGNFPDRFSGHQFPNYSSELNVNALLLGDSALYLCASSLTGPTEAFFGQGTRLTVV.

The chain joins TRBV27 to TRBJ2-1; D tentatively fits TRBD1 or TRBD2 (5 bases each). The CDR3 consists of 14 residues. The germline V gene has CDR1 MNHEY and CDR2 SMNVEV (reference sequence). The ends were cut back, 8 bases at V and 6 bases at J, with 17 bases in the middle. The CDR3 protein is CASGLGEQGNEQFF. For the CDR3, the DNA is TGTGCCAGCGGTCTGGGAGAGCAGGGCAATGAGCAGTTCTTC.

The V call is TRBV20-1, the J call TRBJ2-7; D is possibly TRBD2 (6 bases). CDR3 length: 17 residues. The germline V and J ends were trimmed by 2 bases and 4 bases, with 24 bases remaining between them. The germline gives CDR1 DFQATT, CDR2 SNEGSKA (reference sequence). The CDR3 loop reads CSARLPGLGAEGYEQYF. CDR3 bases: TGCAGTGCTAGACTTCCGGGACTGGGTGCCGAGGGGTACGAGCAGTACTTC.

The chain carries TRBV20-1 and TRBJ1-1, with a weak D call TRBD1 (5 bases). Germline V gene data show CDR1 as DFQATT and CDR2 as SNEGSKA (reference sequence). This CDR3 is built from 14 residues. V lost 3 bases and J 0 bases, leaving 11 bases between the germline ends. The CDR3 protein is CSASPGTLNTEAFF. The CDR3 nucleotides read TGCAGTGCTAGCCCCGGGACGCTGAACACTGAAGCTTTCTTT.

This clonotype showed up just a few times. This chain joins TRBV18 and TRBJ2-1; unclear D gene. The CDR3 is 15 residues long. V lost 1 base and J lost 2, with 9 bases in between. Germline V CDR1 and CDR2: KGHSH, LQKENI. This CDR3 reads CASSPRASPYNEQFF. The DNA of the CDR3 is TGTGCCAGCTCACCACGGGCCAGCCCCTACAATGAGCAGTTCTTC.

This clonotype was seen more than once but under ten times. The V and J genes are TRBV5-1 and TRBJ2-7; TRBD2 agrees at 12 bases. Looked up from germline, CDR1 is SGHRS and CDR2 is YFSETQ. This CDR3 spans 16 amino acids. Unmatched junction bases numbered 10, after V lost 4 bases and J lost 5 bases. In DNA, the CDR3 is TGCGCCAGCAGCCCCCTGACTAGCGGGAGTAAGAACGAGCAGTACTTC. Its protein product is CASSPLTSGSKNEQYF.

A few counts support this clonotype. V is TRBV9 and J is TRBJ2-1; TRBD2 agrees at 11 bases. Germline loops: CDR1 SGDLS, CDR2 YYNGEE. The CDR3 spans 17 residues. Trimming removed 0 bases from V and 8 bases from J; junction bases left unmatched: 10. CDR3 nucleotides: TGTGCCAGCAGCGTAGAATTGAGGGCTAGCGGGGGGTATGAGCAGTTCTTC. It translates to CASSVELRASGGYEQFF.